These 17 T cell receptor beta chains were all obtained from the same sample, sequenced in a study of cytomegalovirus exposure and HLA in healthy donors. The repertoire was sequenced with immunoSEQ multiplex PCR; TCRdb's copy has only in-frame clones and lacks some. Among 250,000 to 400,000 clones listed, 70% to 90% were seen once. Sequencing used PBMCs. The source is a man aged 25 to 40 in good health and CMV-seronegative.

The V call is TRBV11-2, the J call TRBJ2-7; no firm D call. V was shortened by 0 bases and J by 7 bases, with 7 bases between the two germline ends. The CDR3 is 12 amino acids. Germline V lookup: CDR1 SGHAT, CDR2 FQNNGV. The CDR3 loop is CASSLDRREQYF. CDR3 nucleotides: TGTGCCAGCAGCTTAGATCGTCGGGAGCAGTACTTC. Variable domain in full (rest from reference TRBV11-2 and TRBJ2-7): EAGVAQSPRYKIIEKRQSVAFWCNPISGHATLYWYQQILGQGPKLLIQFQNNGVVDDSQLPKDRFSAERLKGVDSTLKIQPAKLEDSAVYLCASSLDRREQYFGPGTRLTVT.

This clone was counted between two and nine times. DNA for the CDR3: TGTGCCAGCAGCTCGACGACAGGCCTGTCCAAGGACACTGAAGCTTTCTTT. Translating it yields CASSSTTGLSKDTEAFF. The V call is TRBV7-6, the J call TRBJ1-1; perhaps TRBD1 as D (6 bases). Germline-derived CDR1 and CDR2 are SGHVS and FNYEAQ. The CDR3 runs 17 residues. Trimming removed 4 bases at V and 3 bases at J, with 21 bases between.

This clone was observed once. The gene calls are TRBV14 and TRBJ2-7, with D unresolved. In germline, CDR1 is SGHDN, CDR2 FVKESK. The V end was cut by 0 bases, the J end by 4 bases, with 13 bases between. This CDR3 region has 15 residues. Written as DNA, the CDR3 is TGTGCCAGCAGCCAAGAGAGCCAGGCCGCTTACGAGCAGTACTTC. It yields the protein CASSQESQAAYEQYF.

Only one count was recorded for this clone. The chain joins TRBV10-3 to TRBJ2-5; D is perhaps TRBD2 (6 bases). V was trimmed by 5 bases and J by 5 bases, leaving 18 bases between them. Germline assignment: CDR1 ENHRY and CDR2 SYGVKD. This CDR3 has 15 amino acids. The DNA of the CDR3 is TGTGCCATCAGTCCCGGGGCCGGGGCGGGGGAGACCCAGTACTTC. Its translation is CAISPGAGAGETQYF.

This clone is a singleton in its sample. The chain has TRBV14 and TRBJ2-6, with D unclear. This CDR3 is 14 amino acids long. Germline-derived CDR1 and CDR2 are SGHDN and FVKESK. Trimming shortened V by 2 bases and J by 2 bases, and 4 bases separated the two germline ends. The CDR3 nucleotides read TGTGCCAGCAGCCAATATGCTGGGGCCAACGTCCTGACTTTC. Translation: CASSQYAGANVLTF.

The rearrangement uses TRBV11-3 and TRBJ2-5; 10 positions match TRBD2. The CDR3 sequence is 15 residues long. J lost 2 bases, V lost 5 bases, and 5 bases had no gene match. The germline gives CDR1 SGHNT, CDR2 YENEEA. The CDR3: CASSRSGGGQETQYF. DNA of the CDR3: TGTGCCAGCAGCCGAAGCGGGGGGGGACAAGAGACCCAGTACTTC.

V is TRBV6-1 and J is TRBJ1-1, with 7 positions matching TRBD1. This CDR3 comprises 13 residues. J lost 1 base, V lost 6 bases, and 2 bases had no gene match. Germline V gives CDR1 MNHNS, CDR2 SASEGT. CDR3 nucleotide sequence: TGTGCCAGCAGCTGGACAGGGAACACTGAAGCTTTCTTT. Amino acids: CASSWTGNTEAFF.

The chain couples TRBV18 to TRBJ1-1, with D perhaps TRBD1 (5 bases). With 2 bases removed from V and 5 bases from J, the gap between germline ends came to 15 bases. Germline CDR1 is KGHSH and CDR2 is LQKENI. The CDR3 is 15 amino acids. The CDR3 coding sequence is TGTGCCAGCTCACCAGGGGCAGGGTACGGGACTGAAGCTTTCTTT. Protein sequence: CASSPGAGYGTEAFF.

V gene TRBV6-5 combines with J gene TRBJ1-4, with D uncertain. Germline V gene lookup returns CDR1 MNHEY and CDR2 SVGAGI. CDR3 length: 15 amino acids. V dropped 0 bases and J dropped 7 bases, with 12 bases sitting between them. CDR3 amino acids: CASSYSWGEGEKLFF. CDR3 DNA sequence: TGTGCCAGCAGTTACTCATGGGGAGAGGGTGAAAAACTGTTTTTT.

Points on this clone: The sample has other DNA sequences that encode this CDR3 too. The chain carries TRBV5-1 and TRBJ1-2; D perhaps matches TRBD1 (5 bases). The CDR3 length is 15 residues. Per germline, CDR1 SGHRS and CDR2 YFSETQ. Trimming pared 0 bases from V and 0 bases from J, leaving 9 bases between. The CDR3 region is CASSLGDRSNYGYTF. CDR3 nucleotide sequence: TGCGCCAGCAGCTTGGGTGACAGATCTAACTATGGCTACACCTTC.

The rearrangement joins TRBV19 to TRBJ2-3; the match to TRBD1 covers 7 bases. V lost 4 bases and J lost 2; bases outside the gene matches: 3. Germline lookup yields CDR1 LNHDA and CDR2 SQIVND (reference sequence). CDR3 size: 14 residues. The CDR3 loop is CASSSTGVTDTQYF. CDR3 coding DNA: TGTGCCAGTAGTAGTACAGGGGTCACAGATACGCAGTATTTT. Together with reference TRBV19 and TRBJ2-3, the CDR3 gives the full variable domain: DGGITQSPKYLFRKEGQNVTLSCEQNLNHDAMYWYRQDPGQGLRLIYYSQIVNDFQKGDIAEGYSVSREKKESFPLTVTSAQKNPTAFYLCASSSTGVTDTQYFGPGTRLTVL.

This clone has a count of ten or more. The chain couples TRBV30 to TRBJ1-2, with D unclear. This CDR3 is 10 amino acids long. Between the trimmed V and J ends, which lost 3 bases and 14 bases, there was a span of 13 bases. Germline CDR1 is GTSNPN and CDR2 is SVGIG (reference sequence). CDR3 protein: CAWRFGYTTF. The CDR3 region has the DNA TGTGCCTGGAGATTCGGGTACACGACCTTC.

The CDR3: CASSKDSANTGELFF. CDR3 DNA sequence: TGTGCCAGCAGTAAAGACTCGGCGAACACCGGGGAGCTGTTTTTT. The chain uses TRBV2 and TRBJ2-2; the D is unclear. Germline values: CDR1 SNHLY, CDR2 FYNNEI. Trimming removed 5 bases at V and 0 bases at J, with 10 bases between. The CDR3 spans 15 residues. The whole variable domain, remainder taken from reference TRBV2 and TRBJ2-2, is EPEVTQTPSHQVTQMGQEVILRCVPISNHLYFYWYRQILGQKVEFLVSFYNNEISEKSEIFDDQFSVERPDGSNFTLKIRSTKLEDSAMYFCASSKDSANTGELFFGEGSRLTVL.

The V call is TRBV28, the J call TRBJ1-1; possible D gene TRBD1, 6 bases. CDR1 and CDR2 (germline): MDHEN, SYDVKM. Trimming shortened V by 5 bases and J by 1 base, and 14 bases separated the two germline ends. The CDR3 spans 15 residues. Here the CDR3 DNA reads TGTGCCAGCAGTCCCTGGCAGGACAGGAACACTGAAGCTTTCTTT. Encoded protein: CASSPWQDRNTEAFF.

The table lists this clone with a few counts. V and J are TRBV27 and TRBJ1-1; D uncertain. V lost 6 bases to trimming and J lost 2 bases, with 4 bases between them. This CDR3 contains 11 residues. Germline CDR1 reads MNHEY; CDR2 reads SMNVEV (reference sequence). Here the CDR3 reads CASRYNTEAFF. CDR3 in DNA: TGTGCCAGCAGGTATAACACTGAAGCTTTCTTT.

The chain couples TRBV30 to TRBJ1-5; no clear D. CDR1 is GTSNPN, CDR2 SVGIG, per germline (reference sequence). This CDR3 has 15 residues. Trimming shortened V by 3 bases and J by 2 bases, and 14 bases separated the two germline ends. The CDR3 DNA is TGTGCCTGGAGAGAGATATTCGATCGCAATCAGCCCCAGCATTTT. It translates to CAWREIFDRNQPQHF.

The chain uses TRBV25-1 and TRBJ1-1, with 8 bases lining up with TRBD1. V lost 5 bases, J lost 5 bases, and 7 bases stayed unmatched. In germline, CDR1 is MGHDK, CDR2 SYGVNS. This CDR3 has 14 residues. DNA of the CDR3: TGTGCCAGCAGTCCCCCAGGGGGCCGAACTGAAGCTTTCTTT. Translating it yields CASSPPGGRTEAFF.